Shown below are 13 T cell receptor beta chains from a single sample sequenced in a study of CD8 T cells in Susac syndrome. Random hexamers were used to reverse transcribe an amount of roughly 0.5 to 1 ug RNA. TCRdb itself ran the immunoSEQ multiplex PCR reads through MiXCR, one entry per CDR3 protein. Altogether roughly 190,000 distinct CDR3 sequences are present, roughly 94% being singletons, with the ten largest covering less than 0.2%. The sample consisted of CD8+ T cells from PBMCs. These receptor sequences come from a human donor with Susac syndrome.

The chain employs TRBV4-1 and TRBJ2-5; 10 bases line up with TRBD2. The V gene's germline CDR1 is MGHRA and CDR2 YSYEKL. V lost 4 bases and J lost 2; bases outside the gene matches: 19. There are 20 residues in the CDR3. CDR3 loop: CASSLNYAETSGFEQETQYF. DNA of the CDR3: TGCGCCAGCAGCCTTAACTACGCAGAGACTAGCGGGTTTGAACAAGAGACCCAGTACTTC.

The chain uses TRBV20-1 and TRBJ2-1, with 12 bases matching TRBD2. The CDR3 contains 16 residues. Germline CDR1 DFQATT, CDR2 SNEGSKA (reference sequence). The J segment lost 0 bases and the V segment lost 5 bases, leaving 5 bases of the junction unmatched. The CDR3 reads CSAGLAGRSSYNEQFF. The DNA of the CDR3 is TGCAGTGCTGGACTAGCGGGAAGGAGCTCCTACAATGAGCAGTTCTTC.

This clonotype was counted once. This chain connects TRBV11-2 to TRBJ2-3; 9 positions agree with TRBD1. CDR1 and CDR2 from the germline V gene are SGHAT and FQNNGV. The CDR3 extends over 15 amino acids. After removal of 5 bases from V and 3 bases from J, the junction contained 6 bases not matched to a gene. This CDR3 reads CASSQGGTGTDTQYF. CDR3 DNA: TGTGCCAGCAGCCAGGGGGGGACAGGGACAGATACGCAGTATTTT.

CDR3 loop: CASAGQNTGELFF. The CDR3 DNA is TGCGCCAGCGCAGGACAAAACACCGGGGAGCTGTTTTTT. This chain connects TRBV10-2 to TRBJ2-2, with TRBD1 as a possible D gene (5 bases). CDR3 length equals 13 residues. The germline CDR1 and CDR2 sequences are WSHSY and SAAADI. V lost 8 bases to trimming and J lost 2 bases, with 9 bases between them.

This clonotype appeared once. The chain couples TRBV30 to TRBJ2-6; maybe TRBD2 (5 bases). This CDR3 is 14 amino acids long. Germline CDR1 reads GTSNPN; CDR2 reads SVGIG (reference sequence). V gave up 0 bases and J gave up 2 bases, with 5 bases separating them. The DNA of the CDR3 is TGTGCCTGGAGTGTCGGGGCTGGGGCCAACGTCCTGACTTTC. This translates into CAWSVGAGANVLTF.

The J gene is TRBJ1-1, the V gene TRBV12-3 or TRBV12-4; possible D gene TRBD1, 6 bases. V gave up 5 bases and J gave up 0 bases, with 13 bases separating them. This CDR3 region has 15 residues. DNA for the CDR3: TGTGCCAGCAGTCCACAGACAGGCCTGAACACTGAAGCTTTCTTT. Its translation is CASSPQTGLNTEAFF.

The J gene is TRBJ2-3, the V gene TRBV7-9; tentatively, D is TRBD1 or TRBD2 (5 bases each). The ends were cut back, 6 bases at V and 4 bases at J, with 17 bases in the middle. The CDR3 contains 15 residues. Looked up from germline, CDR1 is SEHNR and CDR2 is FQNEAQ (reference sequence). The CDR3 nucleotides read TGTGCCAGCAGGGATAGCAGGGACGGTCCAGATACGCAGTATTTT. Amino acids: CASRDSRDGPDTQYF.

The rearrangement uses TRBV4-2 and TRBJ1-1, with D hard to call. The CDR3 is 17 residues long. The V gene's germline CDR1 is LGHNA and CDR2 YNFKEQ. V dropped 1 base and J dropped 2 bases, with 17 bases sitting between them. CDR3 sequence (DNA): TGTGCCAGCAGCCAAGGTCCGGTCCGGGGAGCCAACACTGAAGCTTTCTTT. It codes for CASSQGPVRGANTEAFF.

V and J are TRBV5-6 and TRBJ1-1; D is ambiguous. The V end was cut by 5 bases, the J end by 6 bases, with 14 bases between. The CDR3 spans 13 residues. The germline CDR1 and CDR2 sequences are SGHDT and YYEEEE. CDR3 in amino acids: CASRRTGYPEAFF. DNA for the CDR3: TGTGCCAGCAGACGTACGGGGTATCCTGAAGCTTTCTTT.

The V and J genes are TRBV9 and TRBJ2-7, with 7 bases matching TRBD1. In germline, CDR1 is SGDLS, CDR2 YYNGEE. The ends lost 0 bases at V and 6 bases at J; junction bases unmatched: 6. The CDR3 loop spans 14 amino acids. The CDR3 sequence is CASSVEDRVVEQYF. DNA for the CDR3: TGTGCCAGCAGCGTAGAAGACAGGGTAGTCGAGCAGTACTTC. Supplemented by reference TRBV9 and TRBJ2-7, the full variable domain reads DSGVTQTPKHLITATGQRVTLRCSPRSGDLSVYWYQQSLDQGLQFLIQYYNGEERAKGNILERFSAQQFPDLHSELNLSSLELGDSALYFCASSVEDRVVEQYFGPGTRLTVT.

J is TRBJ2-3 and V is TRBV7-6; TRBD2 might be the D (7 bases). Germline CDR1 and CDR2: SGHVS and FNYEAQ. V lost 1 base to trimming and J lost 2 bases, with 16 bases between them. CDR3 length: 17 residues. The CDR3 DNA reads TGTGCCAGCAGCTTAGGTCCAGCGGGGACAATCACAGATACGCAGTATTTT. Protein sequence: CASSLGPAGTITDTQYF.

The rearrangement links TRBV13 to TRBJ2-7; 10 bases line up with TRBD2. CDR1 and CDR2 from the germline V gene are PRHDT and FYEKMQ (reference sequence). V dropped 5 bases and J dropped 4; count of bases not matched to a gene: 8. CDR3 length: 15 amino acids. In nucleotides, the CDR3 is TGTGCCAGCAGCGAAACCGGGACTAGCGATTACGAGCAGTACTTC. It yields the protein CASSETGTSDYEQYF.

The genes are TRBV6-5 and TRBJ2-3, with 7 bases identical to TRBD1. Looked up from germline, CDR1 is MNHEY and CDR2 is SVGAGI. Germline trimming cut 5 bases from V and 10 bases from J; bases unmatched to any gene: 9. The CDR3 has 13 amino acids. The CDR3 DNA follows: TGTGCCAGCAGTGCAATAAGACAGGGAGCGCAGTATTTT. Its translation is CASSAIRQGAQYF.